This T cell receptor beta chain was identified in a study of cytomegalovirus exposure and HLA in healthy donors. V lost 3 bases, J lost 5 bases, and 18 bases lay in between. This CDR3 has 16 residues. CDR1 is SGDLS, CDR2 YYNGEE, per germline. Turning to this clone: The antigen is not known.

Use of 60 Vbeta and 13 Jbeta primers characterized the PCR. Measured with immunoSEQ multiplex PCR; TCRdb has only the in-frame clones, and not every one. The top ten hold over 0.6% of the sample, which has some 150,000 clones, around 79% seen once. Study observations and caveats: A later analysis, which compared TCR beta chains of equal frequency, found the HLA-associated ones more clonally expanded. Presence/absence analyses rested on an assumption that sequencing depth was roughly uniform across donors. TRBV6-2, TRBV6-3 and other indistinguishable V segments were excluded. It was only CMV serostatus that was available as immune exposure information.

Input material: PBMCs. This clonotype originated in a male donor in good health and CMV-seronegative. V gene TRBV9 combines with J gene TRBJ2-1; D is possibly TRBD1 (6 bases). CDR3: CASSERGTPINNEQFF. The DNA for the CDR3 is TGTGCCAGCAGCGAGAGGGGGACACCTATCAACAATGAGCAGTTCTTC.